This TCR beta chain was profiled in a study of blood T cell repertoires in COVID-19. Study at large: PBMCs, B-cell-depleted T cells, or T cells were the source of the cDNA or gDNA that made up the material.

The V end lost 0 bases, the J end lost 7 bases, and 13 bases lay between the germline ends. From germline, CDR1 is LNHNV and CDR2 YYDKDF (reference sequence). This CDR3 is 15 amino acids long. Original data processing: From reference gene primer amplification, estimates of nucleated cell counts were derived. Generated by immunoSEQ multiplex PCR, the TCRdb table keeps only in-frame clones and is missing some. That table gives V, J and clone size, and the DNA gave D and trimming. The table includes 150,000 to 200,000 clones, approximately 88% detected once. The age range of participants was about 18 to 89 years, with residence in roughly 25 US areas. Clinical histories supplied by participants themselves formed the basis of cohort assignment.

The chain is built from TRBV15 and TRBJ2-1; D not certain. The TCR comes from a man between 65 and 80 years old who had been exposed to COVID-19. Sequenced: PBMCs or T cells enriched from blood (not recorded which). The chain's CDR3 is CATSRESSLWNEQFF. In DNA form, the CDR3 reads TGTGCCACCAGCAGAGAGAGTTCGCTTTGGAATGAGCAGTTCTTC.